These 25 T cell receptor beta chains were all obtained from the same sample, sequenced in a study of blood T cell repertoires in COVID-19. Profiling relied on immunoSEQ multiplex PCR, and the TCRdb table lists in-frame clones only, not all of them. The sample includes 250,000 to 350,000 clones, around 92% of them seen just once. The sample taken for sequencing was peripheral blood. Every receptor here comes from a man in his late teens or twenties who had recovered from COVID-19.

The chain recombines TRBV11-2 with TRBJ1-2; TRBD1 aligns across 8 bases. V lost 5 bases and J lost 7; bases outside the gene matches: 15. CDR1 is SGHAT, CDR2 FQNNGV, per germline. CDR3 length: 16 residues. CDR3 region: CASSRRGRSGLGGYTF. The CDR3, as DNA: TGTGCCAGCAGCCGCAGGGGGCGCAGCGGGTTGGGTGGCTACACCTTC. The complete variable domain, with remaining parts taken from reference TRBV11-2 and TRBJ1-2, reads EAGVAQSPRYKIIEKRQSVAFWCNPISGHATLYWYQQILGQGPKLLIQFQNNGVVDDSQLPKDRFSAERLKGVDSTLKIQPAKLEDSAVYLCASSRRGRSGLGGYTFGSGTRLTVV.

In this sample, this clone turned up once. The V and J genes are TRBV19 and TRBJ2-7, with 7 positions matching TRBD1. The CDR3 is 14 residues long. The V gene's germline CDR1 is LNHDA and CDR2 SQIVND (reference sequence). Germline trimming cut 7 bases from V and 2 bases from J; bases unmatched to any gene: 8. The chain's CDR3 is CASTPPGQPYEQYF. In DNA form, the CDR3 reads TGTGCCAGTACCCCACCGGGACAGCCCTACGAGCAGTACTTC.

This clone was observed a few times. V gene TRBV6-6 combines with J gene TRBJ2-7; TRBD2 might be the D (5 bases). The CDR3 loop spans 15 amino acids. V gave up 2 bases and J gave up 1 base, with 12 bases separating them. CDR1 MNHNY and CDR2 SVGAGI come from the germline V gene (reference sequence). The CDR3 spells CASSYPAGRSYEQYF. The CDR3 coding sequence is TGTGCCAGCAGTTACCCGGCGGGTAGGTCCTACGAGCAGTACTTC.

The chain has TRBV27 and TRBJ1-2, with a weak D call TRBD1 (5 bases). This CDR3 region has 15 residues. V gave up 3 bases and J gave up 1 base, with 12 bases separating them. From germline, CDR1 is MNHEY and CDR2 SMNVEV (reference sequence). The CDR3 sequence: CASSFKGTLNYGYTF. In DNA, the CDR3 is TGTGCCAGCAGTTTTAAGGGGACTCTTAACTATGGCTACACCTTC.

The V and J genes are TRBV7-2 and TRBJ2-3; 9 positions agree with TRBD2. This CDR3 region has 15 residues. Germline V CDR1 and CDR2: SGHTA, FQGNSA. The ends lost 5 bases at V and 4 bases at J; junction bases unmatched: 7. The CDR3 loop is CASSVGAGGPDTQYF. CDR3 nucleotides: TGTGCCAGCAGCGTGGGGGCGGGAGGGCCAGATACGCAGTATTTT.

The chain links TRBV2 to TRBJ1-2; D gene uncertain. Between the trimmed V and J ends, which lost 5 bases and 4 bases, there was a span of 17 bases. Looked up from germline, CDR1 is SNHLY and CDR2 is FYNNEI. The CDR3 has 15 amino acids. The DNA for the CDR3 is TGTGCCAGCAGTTATCCCTCCGGAGGAGGCTATGGCTACACCTTC. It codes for CASSYPSGGGYGYTF.

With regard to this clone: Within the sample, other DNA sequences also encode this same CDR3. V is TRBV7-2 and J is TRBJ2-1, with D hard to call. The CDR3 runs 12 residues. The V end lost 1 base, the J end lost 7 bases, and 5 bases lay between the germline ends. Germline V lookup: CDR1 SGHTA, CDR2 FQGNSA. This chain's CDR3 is CASSLGVNEQFF. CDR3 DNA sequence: TGTGCCAGCAGCTTAGGTGTAAATGAGCAGTTCTTC.

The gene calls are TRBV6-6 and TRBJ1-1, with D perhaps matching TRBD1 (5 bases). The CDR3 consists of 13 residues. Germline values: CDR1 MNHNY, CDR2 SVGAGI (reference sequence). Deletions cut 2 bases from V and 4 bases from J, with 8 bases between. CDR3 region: CASSYVGGTEAFF. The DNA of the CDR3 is TGTGCCAGCAGTTACGTCGGGGGCACTGAAGCTTTCTTT.

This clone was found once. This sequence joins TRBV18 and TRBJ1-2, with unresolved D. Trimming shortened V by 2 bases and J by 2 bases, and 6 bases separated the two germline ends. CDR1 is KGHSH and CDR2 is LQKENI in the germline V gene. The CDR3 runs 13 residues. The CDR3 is CASSPEENYGYTF. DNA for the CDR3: TGTGCCAGCTCACCAGAGGAAAACTATGGCTACACCTTC.

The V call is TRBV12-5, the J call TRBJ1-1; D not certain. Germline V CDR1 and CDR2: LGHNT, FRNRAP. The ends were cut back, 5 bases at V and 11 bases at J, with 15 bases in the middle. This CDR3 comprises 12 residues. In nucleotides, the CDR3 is TGTGCTAGTGGTCCCGGTGATAGTCGGGCTTTCTTT. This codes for CASGPGDSRAFF.

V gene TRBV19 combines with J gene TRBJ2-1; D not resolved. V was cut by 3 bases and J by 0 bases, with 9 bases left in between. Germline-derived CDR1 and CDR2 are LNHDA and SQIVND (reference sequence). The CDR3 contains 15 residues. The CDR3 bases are TGTGCCAGTAGTATCACACCGAACTCCTACAATGAGCAGTTCTTC. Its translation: CASSITPNSYNEQFF.

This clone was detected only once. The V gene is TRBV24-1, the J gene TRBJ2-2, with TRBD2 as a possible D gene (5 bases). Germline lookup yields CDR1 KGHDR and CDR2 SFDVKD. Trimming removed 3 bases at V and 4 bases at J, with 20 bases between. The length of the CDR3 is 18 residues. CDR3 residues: CATSDGLQAGGFTGELFF. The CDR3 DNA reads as TGTGCCACCAGTGATGGGCTTCAGGCTGGAGGCTTCACCGGGGAGCTGTTTTTT.

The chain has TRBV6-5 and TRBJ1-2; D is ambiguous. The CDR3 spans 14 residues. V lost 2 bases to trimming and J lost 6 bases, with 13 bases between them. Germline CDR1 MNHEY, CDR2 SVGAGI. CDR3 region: CASSYREGFDGYTF. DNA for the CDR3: TGTGCCAGCAGTTACCGGGAAGGGTTTGATGGCTACACCTTC.

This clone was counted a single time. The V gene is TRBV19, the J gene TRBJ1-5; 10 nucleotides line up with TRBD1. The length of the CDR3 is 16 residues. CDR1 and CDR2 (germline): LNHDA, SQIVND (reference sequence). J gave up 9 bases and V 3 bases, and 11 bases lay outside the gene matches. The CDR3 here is CASSMGTGEFLLPQHF. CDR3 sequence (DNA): TGTGCCAGTAGTATGGGGACAGGGGAATTTTTATTGCCCCAGCATTTT.

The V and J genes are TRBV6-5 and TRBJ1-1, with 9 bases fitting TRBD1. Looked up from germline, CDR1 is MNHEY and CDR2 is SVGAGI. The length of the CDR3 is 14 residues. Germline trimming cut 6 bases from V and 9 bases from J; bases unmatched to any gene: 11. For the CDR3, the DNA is TGTGCCAGCAGCGTGACAGGGGGAGGAAAGAAAGCTTTCTTT. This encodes CASSVTGGGKKAFF.

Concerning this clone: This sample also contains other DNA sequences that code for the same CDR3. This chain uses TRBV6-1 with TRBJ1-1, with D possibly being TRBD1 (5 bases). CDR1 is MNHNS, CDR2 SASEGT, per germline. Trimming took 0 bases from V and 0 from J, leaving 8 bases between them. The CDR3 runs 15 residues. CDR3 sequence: CASSEAGGMNTEAFF. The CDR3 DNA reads TGTGCCAGCAGTGAAGCCGGGGGGATGAACACTGAAGCTTTCTTT.

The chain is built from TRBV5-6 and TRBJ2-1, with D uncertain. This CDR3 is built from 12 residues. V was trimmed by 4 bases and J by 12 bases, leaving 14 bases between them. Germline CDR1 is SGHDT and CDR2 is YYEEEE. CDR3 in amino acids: CASSPKSSGQFF. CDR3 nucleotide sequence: TGTGCCAGCAGCCCGAAAAGCTCTGGGCAGTTCTTC. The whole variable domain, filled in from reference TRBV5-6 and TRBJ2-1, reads DAGVTQSPTHLIKTRGQQVTLRCSPKSGHDTVSWYQQALGQGPQFIFQYYEEEERQRGNFPDRFSGHQFPNYSSELNVNALLLGDSALYLCASSPKSSGQFFGPGTRLTVL.

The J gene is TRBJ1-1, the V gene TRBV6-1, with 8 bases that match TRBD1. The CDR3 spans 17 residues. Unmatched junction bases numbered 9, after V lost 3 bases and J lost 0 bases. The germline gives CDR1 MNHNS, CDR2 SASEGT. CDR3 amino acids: CASSDGRNRGVNTEAFF. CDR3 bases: TGTGCCAGCAGTGACGGTAGGAACAGGGGGGTGAACACTGAAGCTTTCTTT.

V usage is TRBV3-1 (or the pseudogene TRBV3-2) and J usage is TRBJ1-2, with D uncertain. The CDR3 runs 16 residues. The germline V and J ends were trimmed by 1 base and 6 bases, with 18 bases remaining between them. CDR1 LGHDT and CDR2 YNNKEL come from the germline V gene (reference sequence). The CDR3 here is CASSQAHVQVVDGYTF. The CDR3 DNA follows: TGTGCCAGCAGCCAAGCCCACGTCCAGGTCGTGGATGGCTACACCTTC.

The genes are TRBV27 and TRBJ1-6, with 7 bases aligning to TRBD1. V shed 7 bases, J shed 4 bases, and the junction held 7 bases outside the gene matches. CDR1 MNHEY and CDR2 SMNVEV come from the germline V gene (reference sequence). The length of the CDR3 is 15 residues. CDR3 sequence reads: CASKPGQFYNSPLHF. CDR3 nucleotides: TGTGCCAGCAAACCGGGACAGTTTTATAATTCACCCCTCCACTTT.

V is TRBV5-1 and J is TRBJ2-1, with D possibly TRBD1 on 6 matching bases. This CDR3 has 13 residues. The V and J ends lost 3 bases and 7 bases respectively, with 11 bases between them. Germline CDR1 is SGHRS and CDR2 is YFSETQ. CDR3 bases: TGCGCCAGCAGCTCGAATACAGGGAATGAGCAGTTCTTC. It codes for CASSSNTGNEQFF.

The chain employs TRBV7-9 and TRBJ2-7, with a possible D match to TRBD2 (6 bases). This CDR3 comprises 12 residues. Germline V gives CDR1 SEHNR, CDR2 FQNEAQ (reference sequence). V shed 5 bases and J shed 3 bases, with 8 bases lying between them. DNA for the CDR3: TGTGCCAGCAGCCGCGGGGACTACGAGCAGTACTTC. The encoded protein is CASSRGDYEQYF. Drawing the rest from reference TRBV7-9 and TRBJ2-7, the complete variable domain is DTGVSQNPRHKITKRGQNVTFRCDPISEHNRLYWYRQTLGQGPEFLTYFQNEAQLEKSRLLSDRFSAERPKGSFSTLEIQRTEQGDSAMYLCASSRGDYEQYFGPGTRLTVT.

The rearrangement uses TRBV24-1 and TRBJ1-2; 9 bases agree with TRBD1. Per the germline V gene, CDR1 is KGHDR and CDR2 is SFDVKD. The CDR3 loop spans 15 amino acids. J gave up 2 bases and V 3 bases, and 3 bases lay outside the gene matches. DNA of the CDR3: TGTGCCACCAGTGATGGAACAGGGGGCAACTATGGCTACACCTTC. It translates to CATSDGTGGNYGYTF.

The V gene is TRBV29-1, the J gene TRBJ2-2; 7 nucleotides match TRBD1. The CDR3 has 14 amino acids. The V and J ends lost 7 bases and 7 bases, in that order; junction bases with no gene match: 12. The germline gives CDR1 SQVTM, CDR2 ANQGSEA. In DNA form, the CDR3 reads TGCAGCGCCAAAGGAGAGGGGGCGGTCGGGGAGCTGTTTTTT. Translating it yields CSAKGEGAVGELFF.

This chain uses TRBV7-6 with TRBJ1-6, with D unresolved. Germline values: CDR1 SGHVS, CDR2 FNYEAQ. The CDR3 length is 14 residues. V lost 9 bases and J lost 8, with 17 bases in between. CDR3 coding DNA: TGTGCCAGTTCCCTCGGCGGGGTTGATTCACCCCTCCACTTT. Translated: CASSLGGVDSPLHF.